These 25 T cell receptor beta chains were sequenced from one sample in a study of long-term antiretroviral therapy in people with HIV (dated by TCRdb to between 2022 and 2023). The immunoSEQ hsTCRB v3.0 assay was used at survey level resolution to sequence the TRB variable region. TCRdb holds this immuneACCESS table with in-frame rearrangements only. Some clones are missing; in checked studies, unresolved V genes explain under half, and the rest has no known cause. In this sample the table shows some 22,000 clones, around 90% of which occur a single time. Together, the top ten hold roughly 4% of the sample. The material sequenced was unsorted PBMCs, taken 2.3 years after starting antiretroviral therapy. These receptors came from a man aged 55 to 70 with HIV.

This rearrangement joins TRBV27 to TRBJ2-7, with TRBD1 identical over 11 bases. Germline CDR1 MNHEY, CDR2 SMNVEV (reference sequence). The CDR3 is 16 amino acids. The J segment lost 7 bases and the V segment lost 3 bases, leaving 11 bases of the junction unmatched. The CDR3 region is CASSLDGTGGLIEQYF. The DNA for the CDR3 is TGTGCCAGCAGTTTGGACGGGACAGGGGGACTAATAGAGCAGTACTTC.

This sequence joins TRBV5-1 and TRBJ1-1; 9 bases line up with TRBD1. Germline trimming cut 4 bases from V and 3 bases from J; bases unmatched to any gene: 7. The germline V gene has CDR1 SGHRS and CDR2 YFSETQ. The CDR3 contains 15 residues. Written as DNA, the CDR3 is TGCGCCAGCAGCCGGGACAGGGTGGTGGACACTGAAGCTTTCTTT. Its translation is CASSRDRVVDTEAFF. Drawing the rest from reference TRBV5-1 and TRBJ1-1, the complete variable domain is KAGVTQTPRYLIKTRGQQVTLSCSPISGHRSVSWYQQTPGQGLQFLFEYFSETQRNKGNFPGRFSGRQFSNSRSEMNVSTLELGDSALYLCASSRDRVVDTEAFFGQGTRLTVV.

The CDR3 DNA reads TGTGCCAGCTCACCGAAGCGACTAGCGGGAGGTAGCTCCTACAATGAGCAGTTCTTC. This codes for CASSPKRLAGGSSYNEQFF. The chain combines TRBV18 with TRBJ2-1; 13 bases agree with TRBD2. The V gene's germline CDR1 is KGHSH and CDR2 LQKENI. V lost 3 bases to trimming and J lost 0 bases; unmatched junction nucleotides: 8. This CDR3 has 19 amino acids.

The gene calls are TRBV5-6 and TRBJ2-2; no firm D call. The CDR3 has 13 residues. Trimming removed 3 bases at V and 6 bases at J, with 9 bases between. The germline CDR1 and CDR2 sequences are SGHDT and YYEEEE. The CDR3, as DNA: TGTGCCAGCAGCTGGCCGCCGTCCGGGGAGCTGTTTTTT. Amino acid sequence: CASSWPPSGELFF.

The chain combines TRBV7-9 with TRBJ1-4, with 8 positions matching TRBD1. The CDR3 sequence is 15 residues long. Germline CDR1 SEHNR, CDR2 FQNEAQ (reference sequence). Unmatched junction bases numbered 7, after V lost 5 bases and J lost 5 bases. For the CDR3, the DNA is TGTGCCAGCAGCCCACCGGACAGGGAGAATGAAAAACTGTTTTTT. As protein: CASSPPDRENEKLFF.

On this clone itself: Other DNA sequences in this sample translate to the same CDR3. The chain joins TRBV7-9 to TRBJ1-1; the D is unclear. V was trimmed by 1 base and J by 8 bases, leaving 8 bases between them. Germline assignment: CDR1 SEHNR and CDR2 FQNEAQ (reference sequence). The CDR3 contains 12 residues. CDR3 coding DNA: TGTGCCAGCAGCTTAGGAAGCCCCGAAGCTTTCTTT. This sequence encodes CASSLGSPEAFF.

The chain couples TRBV5-6 to TRBJ1-4; 7 nucleotides line up with TRBD1. The CDR3 contains 14 residues. Unmatched junction bases numbered 7, after V lost 4 bases and J lost 7 bases. CDR1 is SGHDT, CDR2 YYEEEE, per germline. The DNA for the CDR3 is TGTGCCAGCAGCACAGGGGTGGTTGGTGAAAAACTGTTTTTT. This gives the protein CASSTGVVGEKLFF.

This clone was recorded only once. The DNA for the CDR3 is TGTGCCAGCAGCTTAGCGCCGGGGTACTATGGCTACACCTTC. Protein product: CASSLAPGYYGYTF. This chain links TRBV7-9 with TRBJ1-2; D unclear. Trimming cost V 0 bases and J 3 bases, with 8 bases left between them. Germline CDR1 and CDR2: SEHNR and FQNEAQ (reference sequence). The CDR3 is made up of 14 amino acids.

This chain uses TRBV6-5 with TRBJ2-7; TRBD1 is a possible D gene (6 bases). The CDR3 spans 11 residues. The V gene's germline CDR1 is MNHEY and CDR2 SVGAGI. V dropped 2 bases and J dropped 9 bases, with 8 bases sitting between them. CDR3 bases: TGTGCCAGCAGTTACAGGGGGAGGCAGTACTTC. As protein: CASSYRGRQYF.

The chain is built from TRBV27 and TRBJ1-4, with D possibly TRBD1 on 6 matching bases. Germline V gene sequence: CDR1 MNHEY, CDR2 SMNVEV (reference sequence). V was shortened by 3 bases and J by 0 bases, with 11 bases between the two germline ends. This CDR3 region has 16 residues. The DNA for the CDR3 is TGTGCCAGCAGTTTTTGGGGGCGGACAACTAATGAAAAACTGTTTTTT. Its protein product is CASSFWGRTTNEKLFF.

The V and J genes are TRBV7-9 and TRBJ1-6, with TRBD1 identical over 8 bases. Trimming removed 5 bases from V and 10 bases from J; junction bases left unmatched: 16. This CDR3 contains 17 residues. Germline-derived CDR1 and CDR2 are SEHNR and FQNEAQ (reference sequence). CDR3 sequence (DNA): TGTGCCAGCAGCCCCGGACAGGGCGCGATGATCAGCTCACCCCTCCACTTT. Translated, it gives CASSPGQGAMISSPLHF.

The chain links TRBV19 to TRBJ1-2; D is undetermined. Germline lookup yields CDR1 LNHDA and CDR2 SQIVND (reference sequence). This CDR3 comprises 15 residues. V was shortened by 7 bases and J by 0 bases, with 15 bases between the two germline ends. The CDR3 coding sequence is TGTGCCAGTATCCCTGGGATAGCAACTAACTATGGCTACACCTTC. It yields the protein CASIPGIATNYGYTF.

The chain joins TRBV10-1 to TRBJ1-1; D unresolved. The ends were cut back, 5 bases at V and 4 bases at J, with 11 bases in the middle. The CDR3 loop spans 13 amino acids. CDR1 is WNHNN, CDR2 SYGVQD, per germline (reference sequence). For the CDR3, the DNA is TGCGCCAGCAGTCGCCCGGGTAGCACTGAAGCTTTCTTT. It translates to CASSRPGSTEAFF.

J is TRBJ1-2 and V is TRBV5-5; D might be TRBD1 (5 bases). Germline V CDR1 and CDR2: SGHKS, YYEKEE (reference sequence). CDR3 size: 12 residues. Trimming pared 4 bases from V and 5 bases from J, leaving 9 bases between. CDR3 coding DNA: TGTGCCAGCAGCCCCCGGGGGTATGGCTACACCTTC. This encodes CASSPRGYGYTF.

The chain uses TRBV19 and TRBJ1-5, with TRBD1 matching over 7 bases. The CDR3 extends over 17 amino acids. The germline V gene has CDR1 LNHDA and CDR2 SQIVND (reference sequence). V trimming: 6 bases; J trimming: 0 bases; junction bases outside the gene matches: 11. CDR3 in DNA: TGTGCCAGTAGAGAGGGGGCCATAGTTTATAGCAATCAGCCCCAGCATTTT. This encodes CASREGAIVYSNQPQHF.

This clone was counted a few times. CDR3 nucleotides: TGTGCCAGCTCACCATTCCGGGACACTGGGATCTATGGCTACACCTTC. Residues: CASSPFRDTGIYGYTF. The rearrangement joins TRBV18 to TRBJ1-2; a weak D match, TRBD1 (6 bases). This CDR3 comprises 16 residues. The V gene lost 2 bases and the J gene lost 4 bases, with 17 bases spanning the gap. Germline V gene data show CDR1 as KGHSH and CDR2 as LQKENI.

V gene TRBV10-1 combines with J gene TRBJ2-2; tentatively, D is TRBD1 (5 bases). V was cut by 8 bases and J by 2 bases, with 9 bases left in between. The germline V gene has CDR1 WNHNN and CDR2 SYGVQD (reference sequence). The CDR3 loop spans 13 amino acids. The DNA of the CDR3 is TGCGCCAGCGGACATGCAAACACCGGGGAGCTGTTTTTT. It encodes CASGHANTGELFF.

V and J are TRBV9 and TRBJ1-2, with TRBD1 matching over 11 bases. This CDR3 spans 15 amino acids. Germline CDR1 and CDR2: SGDLS and YYNGEE. V dropped 3 bases and J dropped 8; count of bases not matched to a gene: 9. The chain's CDR3 is CASSAYGQGADGYTF. CDR3 bases: TGTGCCAGCAGCGCCTATGGACAGGGGGCTGACGGCTACACCTTC.

V is TRBV10-3 and J is TRBJ2-1, with a possible D match to TRBD1 (8 bases). The germline CDR1 and CDR2 sequences are ENHRY and SYGVKD. V was clipped by 7 bases and J by 4 bases, with 14 bases between them. The CDR3 runs to 14 residues. CDR3 sequence reads: CAIMTGEGYNEQFF. CDR3 bases: TGTGCCATCATGACAGGGGAGGGGTACAATGAGCAGTTCTTC.

This chain uses TRBV30 with TRBJ2-7, with TRBD2 matching 9 bases. The CDR3 has 14 amino acids. V was pared by 2 bases and J by 3 bases, with 5 bases of the junction left unmatched. Germline V gives CDR1 GTSNPN, CDR2 SVGIG (reference sequence). The CDR3: CAWSLAGLYYEQYF. Here the CDR3 DNA reads TGTGCCTGGAGTCTAGCGGGACTTTACTACGAGCAGTACTTC.

This chain links TRBV7-6 with TRBJ2-7; no reliable D call. The CDR3 runs to 15 residues. Trimming shortened V by 5 bases and J by 0 bases, and 14 bases separated the two germline ends. Germline V CDR1 and CDR2: SGHVS, FNYEAQ. Here the CDR3 DNA reads TGTGCCAGCAGCCCTCGCCGGAGAAGCTCCTACGAGCAGTACTTC. This translates into CASSPRRRSSYEQYF.

The genes are TRBV6-5 and TRBJ1-1, with D hard to call. V was clipped by 5 bases and J by 4 bases, with 8 bases between them. Germline assignment: CDR1 MNHEY and CDR2 SVGAGI. The CDR3 has 12 residues. DNA for the CDR3: TGTGCCAGCAGTAGGAGTAGCACTGAAGCTTTCTTT. This codes for CASSRSSTEAFF.

This chain connects TRBV11-3 to TRBJ2-1; 9 positions agree with TRBD2. The CDR3 is 18 residues long. With V trimmed by 4 bases and J by 6 bases, 16 bases remained unmatched. Germline CDR1 SGHNT, CDR2 YENEEA. The CDR3 DNA reads as TGTGCCAGCAGCTCCGCTACGGCGGGGGGGCGGCCCTCCAATGAGCAGTTCTTC. It yields the protein CASSSATAGGRPSNEQFF.

The chain carries TRBV27 and TRBJ2-5, with D possibly matching TRBD2 (6 bases). Germline values: CDR1 MNHEY, CDR2 SMNVEV (reference sequence). Trimming removed 0 bases from V and 5 bases from J, with 13 bases in between. The CDR3 spans 15 residues. The CDR3 DNA reads as TGTGCCAGCAGTTTATCGGGGGGAGCCTGGGAGACCCAGTACTTC. Amino acid sequence: CASSLSGGAWETQYF.

The gene calls are TRBV18 and TRBJ1-1, with 7 bases lining up with TRBD1. The length of the CDR3 is 17 residues. Germline V gene sequence: CDR1 KGHSH, CDR2 LQKENI. V shed 2 bases and J 3 bases; nucleotides not matched to a gene: 12. The CDR3 DNA follows: TGTGCCAGCTCACCAGTATCCGCAGGGGGTTTGGACACTGAAGCTTTCTTT. Translation: CASSPVSAGGLDTEAFF.